This is a list of T cell receptor beta chains from one sample in a study of blood T cell repertoires in COVID-19. The method was immunoSEQ multiplex PCR; TCRdb's version includes in-frame clones alone and lacks a portion of them. The sample has roughly 90,000 clones, around nine tenths seen once. Sequenced sample: peripheral blood. The origin of the receptors is a man aged 40-49 years with acute or convalescent COVID-19. CDR3s include the opening cysteine and the closing phenylalanine or tryptophan. A D gene is named only where the DNA matches it firmly. Size values are once, few and many counts, or a class for expanded clones, and some rows have none.

TRBD1	TRBJ1-1	14	TRBV27	once	CASRAGTGGSRGFF	TGTGCCAGCAGGGCCGGGACAGGGGGAAGCAGAGGTTTCTTT
TRBD1	TRBJ2-7	15	TRBV30	-	CAWSVIQGVSHEQYF	TGTGCCTGGAGCGTAATACAGGGGGTTTCCCACGAGCAGTACTTC
-	TRBJ2-7	14	TRBV9	-	CASSVVPGGDEQYF	TGTGCCAGCAGCGTAGTTCCCGGAGGGGACGAGCAGTACTTC
TRBD2	TRBJ2-1	13	TRBV10-2	-	CASRLAGAHEQFF	TGCGCCAGCAGGCTAGCGGGAGCGCATGAGCAGTTCTTC
-	TRBJ1-2	14	TRBV6-2/TRBV6-3	-	CASSYYNGRRGYTF	TGTGCCAGCAGTTACTATAATGGGCGACGAGGCTACACCTTC
-	TRBJ1-1	14	TRBV6-6	once	CASSYSQGNTEAFF	TGTGCCAGCAGTTACTCGCAGGGGAACACTGAAGCTTTCTTT
-	TRBJ2-7	14	TRBV5-4	few	CASSLAGVHYEQYF	TGTGCCAGCAGCTTGGCGGGAGTCCACTACGAGCAGTACTTC
TRBD1	TRBJ2-7	14	TRBV6-5	-	CASTPTGTYYEQYF	TGTGCCAGCACCCCGACAGGGACGTATTACGAGCAGTACTTC
-	TRBJ2-3	14	TRBV5-1	-	CASSSSSPTDTQYF	TGCGCCAGCAGCTCCTCGAGTCCCACAGATACGCAGTATTTT
TRBD1	TRBJ1-2	16	TRBV7-9	-	CASSLGMGQENYGYTF	TGTGCCAGCAGCTTAGGGATGGGACAGGAAAACTATGGCTACACCTTC
-	TRBJ2-1	16	TRBV7-6	-	CASSLSPDSAYNEQFF	TGTGCCAGCAGCTTAAGTCCTGACTCCGCCTACAATGAGCAGTTCTTC
TRBD1	TRBJ1-1	12	TRBV29-1	-	CSVMTGLTEAFF	TGCAGCGTTATGACAGGGCTCACTGAAGCTTTCTTT
-	TRBJ2-7	14	TRBV6-5	-	CASSYSRGRGEQYF	TGTGCCAGCAGTTACTCGAGAGGGAGAGGCGAGCAGTACTTC
-	TRBJ2-1	15	TRBV9	-	CASSVVTGSYNEQFF	TGTGCCAGCAGCGTAGTAACAGGGTCCTACAATGAGCAGTTCTTC
TRBD1	TRBJ2-7	14	TRBV25-1	-	CASSDFGQAYEQYF	TGTGCCAGCAGTGATTTCGGACAGGCCTACGAGCAGTACTTC
TRBD1	TRBJ1-2	14	TRBV7-6	-	CASSSDRGFTGYTF	TGTGCCAGCAGCTCCGACAGGGGGTTTACTGGCTACACCTTC
-	TRBJ1-1	14	TRBV19	-	CASSIREFGTEAFF	TGTGCCAGTAGTATTAGGGAGTTCGGCACTGAAGCTTTCTTT
-	TRBJ1-6	16	TRBV5-1	-	CASTSLGTGSDSPLHF	TGCGCCAGCACCTCCCTTGGCACCGGGAGCGATTCACCCCTCCACTTT
TRBD2	TRBJ2-7	12	TRBV27	-	CASSFLGGEQYF	TGTGCCAGCAGTTTCCTGGGGGGGGAGCAGTACTTC
TRBD1	TRBJ2-7	12	TRBV30	-	CAWSGTGVEQYF	TGTGCCTGGAGCGGGACAGGGGTTGAGCAGTACTTC
-	TRBJ2-7	13	TRBV25-1	-	CASSAQGSNEQYF	TGTGCCAGCAGTGCGCAGGGATCCAACGAGCAGTACTTC
-	TRBJ2-7	12	TRBV11-2	-	CASSRQPYEQYF	TGTGCCAGCAGCCGACAGCCCTACGAGCAGTACTTC
TRBD1	TRBJ2-1	16	TRBV5-1	once	CASSLGTGSSYNEQFF	TGCGCCAGCAGCTTGGGGACAGGGAGCTCCTACAATGAGCAGTTCTTC
-	TRBJ2-1	12	TRBV5-1	once	CASSLDRVEQFF	TGCGCCAGCAGCTTGGACAGGGTCGAGCAGTTCTTC
-	TRBJ2-3	13	TRBV9	-	CASSESRTDTQYF	TGTGCCAGCAGCGAGTCCCGGACAGATACGCAGTATTTT
TRBD1	TRBJ1-6	15	TRBV2	-	CASRPGTGDNSPLHF	TGTGCCAGCAGACCCGGGACAGGGGATAATTCACCCCTCCACTTT
TRBD2	TRBJ2-1	14	TRBV2	-	CASSLLAGVNEQFF	TGTGCCAGCAGCCTGCTAGCGGGGGTGAATGAGCAGTTCTTC
TRBD2	TRBJ2-3	17	TRBV7-9	-	CASSVGTSGYSTDTQYF	TGTGCCAGCAGCGTGGGGACTAGCGGGTATAGCACAGATACGCAGTATTTT
TRBD1	TRBJ1-6	16	TRBV12-5	-	CASGLVEQGVYSPLHF	TGTGCTAGTGGTTTGGTAGAACAGGGGGTTTATTCACCCCTCCACTTT